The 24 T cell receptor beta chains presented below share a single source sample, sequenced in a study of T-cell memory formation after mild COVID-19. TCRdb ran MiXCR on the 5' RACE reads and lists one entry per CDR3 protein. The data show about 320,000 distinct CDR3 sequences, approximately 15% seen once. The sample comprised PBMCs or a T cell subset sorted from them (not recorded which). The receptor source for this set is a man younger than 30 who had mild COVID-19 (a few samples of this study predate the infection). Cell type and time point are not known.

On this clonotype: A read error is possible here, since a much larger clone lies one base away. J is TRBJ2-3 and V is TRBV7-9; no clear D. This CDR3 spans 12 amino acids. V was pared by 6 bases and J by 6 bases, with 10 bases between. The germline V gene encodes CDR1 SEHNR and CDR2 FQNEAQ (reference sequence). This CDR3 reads CASRLSSDTQYF. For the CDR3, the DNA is TGTGCCAGCAGATTAAGTTCCGATACGCAGTATTTT.

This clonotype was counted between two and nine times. The CDR3 region is CASSPQLGGRTDTQYF. The CDR3 DNA reads as TGTGCCAGCAGTCCCCAACTAGGCGGGAGGACAGATACGCAGTATTTT. The chain has TRBV12-3 or TRBV12-4 and TRBJ2-3; 8 nucleotides align to TRBD2. Trimming took 5 bases from V and 3 from J; bases not matched to a gene: 10. The CDR3 runs 16 residues.

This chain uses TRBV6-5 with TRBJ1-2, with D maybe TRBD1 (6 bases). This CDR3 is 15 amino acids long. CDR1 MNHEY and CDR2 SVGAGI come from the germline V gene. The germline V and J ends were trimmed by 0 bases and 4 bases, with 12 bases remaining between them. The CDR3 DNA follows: TGTGCCAGCAGTTACTCGGGGGCGGCCAGCTATGGCTACACCTTC. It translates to CASSYSGAASYGYTF.

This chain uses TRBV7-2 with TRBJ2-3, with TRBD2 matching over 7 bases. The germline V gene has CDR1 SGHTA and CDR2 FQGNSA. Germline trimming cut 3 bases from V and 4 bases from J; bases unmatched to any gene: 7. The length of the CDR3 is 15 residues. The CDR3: CASSLSGVRSDTQYF. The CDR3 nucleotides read TGTGCCAGCAGCTTGAGCGGGGTGAGGTCAGATACGCAGTATTTT.

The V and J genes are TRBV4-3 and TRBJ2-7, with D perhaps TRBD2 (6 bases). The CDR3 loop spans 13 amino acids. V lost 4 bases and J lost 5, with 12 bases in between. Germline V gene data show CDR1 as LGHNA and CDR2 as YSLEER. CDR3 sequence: CASSLAATNEQYF. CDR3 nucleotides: TGCGCCAGCAGCCTAGCGGCCACCAACGAGCAGTACTTC.

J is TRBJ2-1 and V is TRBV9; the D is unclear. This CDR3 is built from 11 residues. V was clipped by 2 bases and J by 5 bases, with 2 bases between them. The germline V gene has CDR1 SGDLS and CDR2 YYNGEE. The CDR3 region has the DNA TGTGCCAGCAGCGTGAACAATGAGCAGTTCTTC. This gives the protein CASSVNNEQFF.

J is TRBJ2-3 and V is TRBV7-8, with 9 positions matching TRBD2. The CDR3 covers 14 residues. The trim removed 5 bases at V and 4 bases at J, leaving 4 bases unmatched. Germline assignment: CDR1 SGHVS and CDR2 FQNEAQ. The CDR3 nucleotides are TGTGCCAGCAGCCGGCGGGGGGGACCAGATACGCAGTATTTT. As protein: CASSRRGGPDTQYF. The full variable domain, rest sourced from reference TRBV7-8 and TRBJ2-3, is GAGVSQSPRYKVAKRGQDVALRCDPISGHVSLFWYQQALGQGPEFLTYFQNEAQLDKSGLPSDRFFAERPEGSVSTLKIQRTQQEDSAVYLCASSRRGGPDTQYFGPGTRLTVL.

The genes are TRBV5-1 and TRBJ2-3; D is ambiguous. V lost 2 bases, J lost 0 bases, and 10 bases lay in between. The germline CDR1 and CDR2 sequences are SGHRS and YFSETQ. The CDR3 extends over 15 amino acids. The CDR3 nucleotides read TGCGCCAGCAGCTTTGCGGACGTGAGCACAGATACGCAGTATTTT. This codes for CASSFADVSTDTQYF.

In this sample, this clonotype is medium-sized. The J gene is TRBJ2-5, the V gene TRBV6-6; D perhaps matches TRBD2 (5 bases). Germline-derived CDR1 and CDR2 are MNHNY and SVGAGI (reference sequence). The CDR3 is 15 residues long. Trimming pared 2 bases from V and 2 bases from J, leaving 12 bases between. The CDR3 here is CASSYLRTVQETQYF. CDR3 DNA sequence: TGTGCCAGCAGTTACCTCCGGACTGTACAAGAGACCCAGTACTTC.

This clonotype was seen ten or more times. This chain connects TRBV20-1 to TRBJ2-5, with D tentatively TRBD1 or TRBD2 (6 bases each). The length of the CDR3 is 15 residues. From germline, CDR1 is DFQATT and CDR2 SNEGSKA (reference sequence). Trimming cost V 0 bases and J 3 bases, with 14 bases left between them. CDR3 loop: CSARDGGRGEETQYF. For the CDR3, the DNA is TGCAGTGCTAGAGACGGGGGCAGGGGCGAAGAGACCCAGTACTTC.

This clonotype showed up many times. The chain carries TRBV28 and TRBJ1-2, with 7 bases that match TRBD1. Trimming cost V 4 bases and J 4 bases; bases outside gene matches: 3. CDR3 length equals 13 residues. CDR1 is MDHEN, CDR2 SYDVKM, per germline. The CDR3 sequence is CASSSKGAYGYTF. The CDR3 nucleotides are TGTGCCAGCAGTTCAAAGGGGGCCTATGGCTACACCTTC.

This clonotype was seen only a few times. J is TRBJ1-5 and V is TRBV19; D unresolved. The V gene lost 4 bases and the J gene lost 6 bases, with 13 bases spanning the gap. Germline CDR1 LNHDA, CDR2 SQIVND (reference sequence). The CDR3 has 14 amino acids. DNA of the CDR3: TGTGCCAGTAGTACTGTCCAAACCCGTCAGCCCCAGCATTTT. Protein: CASSTVQTRQPQHF. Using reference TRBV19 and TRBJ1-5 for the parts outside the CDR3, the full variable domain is DGGITQSPKYLFRKEGQNVTLSCEQNLNHDAMYWYRQDPGQGLRLIYYSQIVNDFQKGDIAEGYSVSREKKESFPLTVTSAQKNPTAFYLCASSTVQTRQPQHFGDGTRLSIL.

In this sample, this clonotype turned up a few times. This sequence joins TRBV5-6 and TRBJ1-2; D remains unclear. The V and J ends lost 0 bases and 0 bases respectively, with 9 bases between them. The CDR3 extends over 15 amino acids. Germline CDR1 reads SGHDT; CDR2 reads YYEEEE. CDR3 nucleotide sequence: TGTGCCAGCAGCTTGGTAGGACTCCCTAACTATGGCTACACCTTC. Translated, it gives CASSLVGLPNYGYTF.

The CDR3 region is CASSGSGGGNNEQFF. The CDR3 region has the DNA TGCGCCAGCAGCGGAAGCGGGGGGGGTAACAATGAGCAGTTCTTC. V gene TRBV4-1 combines with J gene TRBJ2-1; TRBD2 agrees at 10 bases. CDR1 and CDR2 (germline): MGHRA, YSYEKL. The V segment lost 5 bases and the J segment 5 bases; nucleotides outside the gene matches: 6. This CDR3 has 15 residues.

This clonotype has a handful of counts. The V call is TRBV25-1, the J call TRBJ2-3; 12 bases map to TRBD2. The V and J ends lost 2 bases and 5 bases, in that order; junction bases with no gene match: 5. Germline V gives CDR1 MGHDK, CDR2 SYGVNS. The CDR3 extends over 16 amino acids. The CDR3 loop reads CASSEGWTSGVDTQYF. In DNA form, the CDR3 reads TGTGCCAGCAGTGAAGGGTGGACTAGCGGGGTAGATACGCAGTATTTT. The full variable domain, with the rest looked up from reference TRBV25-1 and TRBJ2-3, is EADIYQTPRYLVIGTGKKITLECSQTMGHDKMYWYQQDPGMELHLIHYSYGVNSTEKGDLSSESTVSRIRTEHFPLTLESARPSHTSQYLCASSEGWTSGVDTQYFGPGTRLTVL.

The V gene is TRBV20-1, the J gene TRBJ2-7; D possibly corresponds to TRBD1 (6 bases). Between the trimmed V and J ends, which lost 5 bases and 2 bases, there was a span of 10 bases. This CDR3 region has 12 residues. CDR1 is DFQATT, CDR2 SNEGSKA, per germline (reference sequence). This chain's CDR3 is CSAQGNAYEQYF. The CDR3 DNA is TGCAGTGCTCAGGGGAACGCCTACGAGCAGTACTTC.

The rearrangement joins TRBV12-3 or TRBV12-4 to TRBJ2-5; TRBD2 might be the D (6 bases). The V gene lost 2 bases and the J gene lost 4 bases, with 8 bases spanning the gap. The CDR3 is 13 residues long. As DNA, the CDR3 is TGTGCCAGCAGTTTAAGGCGGGGAGAGACCCAGTACTTC. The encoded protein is CASSLRRGETQYF.

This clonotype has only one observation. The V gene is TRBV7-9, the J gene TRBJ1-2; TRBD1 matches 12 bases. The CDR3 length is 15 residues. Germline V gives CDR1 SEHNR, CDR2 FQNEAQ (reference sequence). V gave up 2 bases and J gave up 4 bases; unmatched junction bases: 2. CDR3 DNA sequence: TGTGCCAGCAGCTTAAGGGACAGGGGGCTCTATGGCTACACCTTC. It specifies CASSLRDRGLYGYTF.

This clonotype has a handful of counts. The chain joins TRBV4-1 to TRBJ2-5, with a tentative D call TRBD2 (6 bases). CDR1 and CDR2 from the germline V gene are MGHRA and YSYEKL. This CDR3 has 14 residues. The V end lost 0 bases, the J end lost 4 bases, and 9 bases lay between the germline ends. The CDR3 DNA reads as TGCGCCAGCAGCCAAGAGGCGGGGATAGAGACCCAGTACTTC. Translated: CASSQEAGIETQYF.

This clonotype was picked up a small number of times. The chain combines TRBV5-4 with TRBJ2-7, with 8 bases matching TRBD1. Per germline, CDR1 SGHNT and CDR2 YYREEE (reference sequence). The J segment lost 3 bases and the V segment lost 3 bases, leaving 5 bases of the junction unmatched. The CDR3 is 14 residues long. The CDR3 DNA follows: TGTGCCAGCAGCTCCCCAGGGGGCGTCTACGAGCAGTACTTC. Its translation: CASSSPGGVYEQYF.

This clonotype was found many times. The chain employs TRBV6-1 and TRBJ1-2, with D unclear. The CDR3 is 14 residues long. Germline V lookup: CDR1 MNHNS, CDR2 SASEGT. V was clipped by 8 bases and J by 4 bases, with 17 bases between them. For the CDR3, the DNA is TGTGCCAGCCGCCTCATTACAGCAGTCTATGGCTACACCTTC. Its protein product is CASRLITAVYGYTF.

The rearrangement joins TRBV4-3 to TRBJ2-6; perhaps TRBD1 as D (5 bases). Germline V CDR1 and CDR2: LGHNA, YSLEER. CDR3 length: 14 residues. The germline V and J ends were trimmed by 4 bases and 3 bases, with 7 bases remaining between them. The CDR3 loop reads CASSPGYGANVLTF. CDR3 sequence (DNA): TGCGCCAGCAGCCCAGGGTATGGGGCCAACGTCCTGACTTTC.

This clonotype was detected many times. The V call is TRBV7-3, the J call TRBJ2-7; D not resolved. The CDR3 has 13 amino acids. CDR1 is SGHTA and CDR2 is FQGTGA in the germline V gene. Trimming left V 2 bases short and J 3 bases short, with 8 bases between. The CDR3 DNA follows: TGTGCCAGCAGCTTATCGCCCTTCTACGAGCAGTACTTC. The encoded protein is CASSLSPFYEQYF.

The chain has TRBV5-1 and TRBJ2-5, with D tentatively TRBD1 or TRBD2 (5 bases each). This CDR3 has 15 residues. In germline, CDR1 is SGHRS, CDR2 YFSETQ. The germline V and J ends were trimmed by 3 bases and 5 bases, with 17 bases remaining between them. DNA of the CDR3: TGCGCCAGCAGCTGGGGAGAACGGGGCCCCGAGACCCAGTACTTC. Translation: CASSWGERGPETQYF.